This TCR beta chain was recovered during a study of T cells after yellow fever vaccination. Notes on the study in general: Contaminating bulk clonotypes could be abundant in FACS-sorted repertoires. Post-booster repertoires contained most primary-vaccination clones again (about 95% CD4, 85% to 90% CD8).

TCRdb redid the calling of the 5' RACE reads with MiXCR, one entry per CDR3 protein. Seen here are some 29,000 distinct CDR3 sequences, 5% observed once, and the top ten hold 35% to 50%. The V gene lost 4 bases and the J gene lost 2 bases, with 13 bases spanning the gap. There are 14 residues in the CDR3. Germline V gives CDR1 GTSNPN, CDR2 SVGIG (reference sequence). This clonotype was detected ten times or more. Antigen specificity is unknown. The chain carries TRBV30 and TRBJ2-3; D uncertain. The sequences come from CD8+ T cells sorted from PBMCs, collected 10 days after the yellow fever booster vaccination. The origin of this receptor is a man aged 30-40 years who received the YFV17D yellow fever vaccine. The CDR3 here is CAWNTQAPTDTQYF. Here the CDR3 DNA reads TGTGCCTGGAACACGCAGGCGCCCACAGATACGCAGTATTTT.